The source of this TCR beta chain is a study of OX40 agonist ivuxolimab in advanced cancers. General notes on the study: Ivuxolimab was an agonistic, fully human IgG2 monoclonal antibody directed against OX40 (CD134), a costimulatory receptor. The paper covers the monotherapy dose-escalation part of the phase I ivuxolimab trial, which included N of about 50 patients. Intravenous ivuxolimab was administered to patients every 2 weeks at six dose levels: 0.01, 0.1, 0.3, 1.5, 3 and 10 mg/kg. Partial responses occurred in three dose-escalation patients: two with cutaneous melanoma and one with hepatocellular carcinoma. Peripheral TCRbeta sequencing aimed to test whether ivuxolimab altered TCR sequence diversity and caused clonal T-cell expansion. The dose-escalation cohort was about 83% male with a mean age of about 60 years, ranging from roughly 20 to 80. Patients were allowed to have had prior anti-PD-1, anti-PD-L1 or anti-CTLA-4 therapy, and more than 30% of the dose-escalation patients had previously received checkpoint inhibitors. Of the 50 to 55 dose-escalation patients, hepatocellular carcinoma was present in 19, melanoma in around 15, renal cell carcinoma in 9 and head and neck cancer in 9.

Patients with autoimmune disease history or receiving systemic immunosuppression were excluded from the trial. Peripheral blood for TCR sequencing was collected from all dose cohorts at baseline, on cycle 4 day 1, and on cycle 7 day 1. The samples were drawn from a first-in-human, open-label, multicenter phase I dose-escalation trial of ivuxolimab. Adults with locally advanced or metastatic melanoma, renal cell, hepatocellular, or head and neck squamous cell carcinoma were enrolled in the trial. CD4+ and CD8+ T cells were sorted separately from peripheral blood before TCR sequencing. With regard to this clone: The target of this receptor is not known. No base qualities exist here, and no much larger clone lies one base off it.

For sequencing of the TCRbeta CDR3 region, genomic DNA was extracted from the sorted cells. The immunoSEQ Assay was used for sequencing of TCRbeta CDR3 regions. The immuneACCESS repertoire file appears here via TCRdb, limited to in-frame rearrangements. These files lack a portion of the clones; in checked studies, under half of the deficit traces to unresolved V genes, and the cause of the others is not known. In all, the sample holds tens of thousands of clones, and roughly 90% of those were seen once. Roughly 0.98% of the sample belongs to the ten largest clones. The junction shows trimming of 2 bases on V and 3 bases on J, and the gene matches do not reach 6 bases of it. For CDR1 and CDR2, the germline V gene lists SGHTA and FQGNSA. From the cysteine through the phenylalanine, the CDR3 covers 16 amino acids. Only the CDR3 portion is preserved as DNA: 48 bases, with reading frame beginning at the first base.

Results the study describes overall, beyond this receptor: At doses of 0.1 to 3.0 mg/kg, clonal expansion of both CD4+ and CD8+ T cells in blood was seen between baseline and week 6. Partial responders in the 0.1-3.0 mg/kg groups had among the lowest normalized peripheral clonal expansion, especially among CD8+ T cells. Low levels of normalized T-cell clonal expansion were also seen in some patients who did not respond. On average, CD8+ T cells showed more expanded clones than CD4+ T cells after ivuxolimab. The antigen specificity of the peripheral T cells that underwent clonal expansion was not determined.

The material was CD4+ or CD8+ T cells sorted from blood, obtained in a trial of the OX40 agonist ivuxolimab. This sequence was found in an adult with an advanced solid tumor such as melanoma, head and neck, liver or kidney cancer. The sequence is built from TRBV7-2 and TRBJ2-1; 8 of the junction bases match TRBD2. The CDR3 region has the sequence CASSLMGTSLYNEQFF. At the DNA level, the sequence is TGTGCCAGCAGCTTAATGGGGACTAGTCTCTACAATGAGCAGTTCTTC.